This TCR beta chain was captured by sequencing in a study of blood T cell repertoires in COVID-19 (dated by TCRdb to about 2020). In terms of the full investigation: Samples covering the acute and convalescent phases of COVID-19 were provided by collaborators in the United States, Italy and Spain. The prospective study material was composed of cDNA or gDNA derived from T cells, B-cell-depleted T cells, or PBMCs. The dataset comprised deeply sampled blood TCRbeta repertoires from subjects exposed to, actively infected with, or recovered from COVID-19. A freely available public database, intended as a resource for researchers studying the immune response to SARS-CoV-2, is where the repertoires were released. The samples were drawn from two sources: the first 160 participants of the ongoing ImmuneRACE study, and 1,254 subjects contributed by 6 global collaborators. Nearly every sample came with metadata listing a de-identified subject ID, COVID-19 status, age in years and sex. HLA class I and class II types, where available, came from metadata supplied by the sample provider rather than from assay-based typing. Overall results and qualifications from the work: Clinical and demographic metadata were provided uncurated, with the amount varying by source and participant.

The germline V gene specifies SGDLS as CDR1 and YYNGEE as CDR2. The CDR3 numbers 13 residues from cysteine through phenylalanine. This entry keeps only the CDR3 DNA: 39 bases, framed from base 1. Relative to germline, V is 1 base shorter and J is 2 bases shorter, with 6 bases between their ends. One collaborating source in Seattle enrolled patients while the patients were actively infected and followed the patients over time throughout the course of disease. Each collaborating institution followed its own protocols to collect whole blood in K2EDTA tubes. For TCRbeta analysis, collaborators shipped samples as frozen whole blood, isolated PBMCs, or DNA extracted from either of those sample types. The immunoSEQ Assay, a bias-controlled multiplex PCR, was used to amplify TCRbeta CDR3 regions from genomic DNA. In the authors' own workflow: Within the assay, amplification of reference gene primers was used to estimate how many nucleated cells each sample contained. To quantify the absolute abundance of each unique TCRbeta CDR3 rearrangement, sequence reads were collapsed and filtered. Productive Simpson clonality was computed per sample as the square root of Simpson's diversity index over productive rearrangements. TCRdb took over this immuneACCESS table, retaining in-frame rearrangements with V and J assigned. Such tables are incomplete; in checked studies, under half of the missing clones stem from an unresolved V gene, and the remainder is unexplained. Clone size and V and J calls were adopted from that table, with D and trimming inferred from the DNA. Counted in this sample were about 150,000 clones; around 84% of them appeared once. The ten largest make up less than 10% of the sample.

Notes on this clone: Its antigen is currently not known. Per-nucleotide qualities are absent, and no much larger clonotype sits a single base away. This sample includes further DNA sequences coding for the same CDR3.

This sequence originates from a woman aged 55 to 70 with COVID-19, enrolled during active disease. The material sequenced was peripheral blood. This receptor chain uses TRBV9 and TRBJ1-2; the D segment cannot be called with confidence. The DNA sequence is TGTGCCAGCAGCGTAACCGGGAACTATGGCTACACCTTC. It is translated as CASSVTGNYGYTF.